This T cell receptor (beta chain) was retrieved from a study of PD-L1 blockade in urothelial cancer. The overall study: Investigators checked blood 3 weeks (second dose) and 6 weeks after treatment start. The median T cell count in blood samples was 110,000 to 150,000. General study points: Survival was better when pretreatment blood TCR clonality fell below the median.

Germline values: CDR1 SGDLS, CDR2 YYNGEE. V lost 1 base, J lost 0 bases, and 11 bases lay in between. CDR3 length: 16 amino acids. TCRdb keeps only in-frame clones here, not all; method: immunoSEQ multiplex PCR. The data show 130,000 or so clones, approximately 84% seen once. In regard to this clone: The antigen remains undetermined.

The time point is: pretreatment peripheral blood. Pretreatment and on-treatment blood mononuclear cell samples were taken, totaling between 1 and 8 time points per patient. This sequence originates from a man aged 50 to 60 with urothelial cancer. This chain uses TRBV9 with TRBJ2-1; D gene uncertain. Here the sequenced sample was PBMCs, taken around atezolizumab (anti-PD-L1) treatment. The CDR3 DNA follows: TGTGCCAGCAGCGTATCGGTATTATCCTCCTACAATGAGCAGTTCTTC. Translation gives CASSVSVLSSYNEQFF.